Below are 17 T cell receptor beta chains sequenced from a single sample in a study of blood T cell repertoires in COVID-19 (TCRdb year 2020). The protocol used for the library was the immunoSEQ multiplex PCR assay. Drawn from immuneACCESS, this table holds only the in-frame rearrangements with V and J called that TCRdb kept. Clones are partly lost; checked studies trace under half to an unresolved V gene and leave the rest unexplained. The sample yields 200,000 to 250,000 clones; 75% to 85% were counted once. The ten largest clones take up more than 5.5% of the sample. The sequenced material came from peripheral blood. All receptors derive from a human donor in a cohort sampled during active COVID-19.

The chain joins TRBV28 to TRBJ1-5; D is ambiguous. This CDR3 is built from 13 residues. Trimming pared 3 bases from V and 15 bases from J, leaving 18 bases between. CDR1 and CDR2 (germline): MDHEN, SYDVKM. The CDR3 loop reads CASSFLDSRGTHF. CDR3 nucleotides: TGTGCCAGCAGTTTTCTCGATTCTCGGGGTACGCATTTT.

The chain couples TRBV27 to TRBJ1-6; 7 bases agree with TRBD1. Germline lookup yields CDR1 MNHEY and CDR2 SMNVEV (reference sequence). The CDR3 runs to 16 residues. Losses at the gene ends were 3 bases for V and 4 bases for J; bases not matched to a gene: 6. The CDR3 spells CASSLTPTGYNSPLHF. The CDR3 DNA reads TGTGCCAGCAGTTTGACGCCGACAGGGTATAATTCACCCCTCCACTTT.

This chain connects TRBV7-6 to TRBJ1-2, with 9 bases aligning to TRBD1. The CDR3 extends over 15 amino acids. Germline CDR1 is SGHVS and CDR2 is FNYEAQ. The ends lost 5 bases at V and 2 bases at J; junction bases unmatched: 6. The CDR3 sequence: CASSRLDRGNYGYTF. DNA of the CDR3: TGTGCCAGCAGCCGCCTGGACAGGGGAAACTATGGCTACACCTTC.

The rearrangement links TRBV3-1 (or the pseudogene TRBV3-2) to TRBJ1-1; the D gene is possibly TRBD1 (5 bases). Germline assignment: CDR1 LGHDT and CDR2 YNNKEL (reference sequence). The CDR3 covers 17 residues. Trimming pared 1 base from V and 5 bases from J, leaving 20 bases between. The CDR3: CASSQGPGMGGWTEAFF. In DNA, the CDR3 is TGTGCCAGCAGCCAAGGGCCCGGGATGGGGGGATGGACTGAAGCTTTCTTT.

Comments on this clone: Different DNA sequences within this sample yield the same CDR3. This CDR3 is CASSEGTANQPQHF. The CDR3 coding sequence is TGTGCCAGCAGTGAAGGGACAGCAAATCAGCCCCAGCATTTT. The rearrangement uses TRBV2 and TRBJ1-5; D is possibly TRBD1 (6 bases). This CDR3 has 14 amino acids. Germline V gives CDR1 SNHLY, CDR2 FYNNEI. V was clipped by 1 base and J by 4 bases, with 8 bases between them.

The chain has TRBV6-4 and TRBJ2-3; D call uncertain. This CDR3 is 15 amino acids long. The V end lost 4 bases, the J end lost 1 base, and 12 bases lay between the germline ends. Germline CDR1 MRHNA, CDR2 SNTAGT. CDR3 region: CASSVSPEGTDTQYF. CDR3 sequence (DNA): TGTGCCAGCAGTGTCAGTCCTGAGGGCACAGATACGCAGTATTTT.

The CDR3 DNA is TGTGCCAGCAGCGTAGCTACCGGAGGCGAGACCCAGTACTTC. It yields the protein CASSVATGGETQYF. This chain links TRBV9 with TRBJ2-5; D perhaps matches TRBD2 (5 bases). Looked up from germline, CDR1 is SGDLS and CDR2 is YYNGEE. The V gene lost 0 bases and the J gene lost 5 bases, with 11 bases spanning the gap. The CDR3 totals 14 residues.

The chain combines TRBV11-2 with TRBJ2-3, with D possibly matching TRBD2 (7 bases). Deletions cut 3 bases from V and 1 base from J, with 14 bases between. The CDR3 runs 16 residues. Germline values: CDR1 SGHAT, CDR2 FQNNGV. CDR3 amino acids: CASSFTGLAGTDTQYF. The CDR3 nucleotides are TGTGCCAGCAGCTTTACAGGGCTAGCGGGCACAGATACGCAGTATTTT.

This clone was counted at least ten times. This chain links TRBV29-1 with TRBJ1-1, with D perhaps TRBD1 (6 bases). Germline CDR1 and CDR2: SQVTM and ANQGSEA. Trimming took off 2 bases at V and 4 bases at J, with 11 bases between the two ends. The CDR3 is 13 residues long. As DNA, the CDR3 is TGCAGCGTTGAAATAATAGGGGGCACTGAAGCTTTCTTT. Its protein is CSVEIIGGTEAFF.

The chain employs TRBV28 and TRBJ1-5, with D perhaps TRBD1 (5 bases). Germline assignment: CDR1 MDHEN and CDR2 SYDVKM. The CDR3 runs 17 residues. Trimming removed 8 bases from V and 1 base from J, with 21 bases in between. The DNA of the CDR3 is TGTGCCAGCCACAGTTTAGGTTTATCAGGGAGCAATCAGCCCCAGCATTTT. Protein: CASHSLGLSGSNQPQHF.

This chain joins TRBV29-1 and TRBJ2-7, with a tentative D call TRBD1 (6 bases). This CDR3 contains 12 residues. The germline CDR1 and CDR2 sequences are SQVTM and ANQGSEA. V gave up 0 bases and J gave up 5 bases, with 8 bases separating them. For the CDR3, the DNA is TGCAGCGTTGAAGACCAGGGGCACGAGCAGTACTTC. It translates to CSVEDQGHEQYF.

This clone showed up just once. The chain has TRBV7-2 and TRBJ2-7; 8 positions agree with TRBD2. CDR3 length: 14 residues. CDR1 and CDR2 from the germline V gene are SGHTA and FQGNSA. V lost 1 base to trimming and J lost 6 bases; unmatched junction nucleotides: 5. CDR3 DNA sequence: TGTGCCAGCAGCTTAGTGGGCGGGAGGAGCGAGCAGTACTTC. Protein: CASSLVGGRSEQYF. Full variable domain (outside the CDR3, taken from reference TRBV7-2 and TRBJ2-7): GAGVSQSPSNKVTEKGKDVELRCDPISGHTALYWYRQSLGQGLEFLIYFQGNSAPDKSGLPSDRFSAERTGGSVSTLTIQRTQQEDSAVYLCASSLVGGRSEQYFGPGTRLTVT.

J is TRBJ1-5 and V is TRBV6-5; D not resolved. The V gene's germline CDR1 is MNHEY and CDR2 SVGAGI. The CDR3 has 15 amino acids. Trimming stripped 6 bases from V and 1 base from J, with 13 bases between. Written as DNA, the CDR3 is TGTGCCAGCAGAGCCCCTCCTATGAGCAATCAGCCCCAGCATTTT. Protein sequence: CASRAPPMSNQPQHF.

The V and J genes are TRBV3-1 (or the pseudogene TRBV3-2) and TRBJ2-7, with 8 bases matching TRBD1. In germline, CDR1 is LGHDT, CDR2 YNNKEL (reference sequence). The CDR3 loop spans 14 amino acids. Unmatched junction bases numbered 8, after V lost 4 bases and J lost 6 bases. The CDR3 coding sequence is TGTGCCAGCAGCCGGGACAGGTCTGGGGCCGAGCAGTACTTC. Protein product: CASSRDRSGAEQYF.

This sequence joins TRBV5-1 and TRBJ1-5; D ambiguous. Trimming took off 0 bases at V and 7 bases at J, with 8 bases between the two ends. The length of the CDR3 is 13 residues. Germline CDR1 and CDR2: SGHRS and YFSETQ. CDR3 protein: CASSLVFGQPQHF. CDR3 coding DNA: TGCGCCAGCAGCTTGGTATTTGGCCAGCCCCAGCATTTT.

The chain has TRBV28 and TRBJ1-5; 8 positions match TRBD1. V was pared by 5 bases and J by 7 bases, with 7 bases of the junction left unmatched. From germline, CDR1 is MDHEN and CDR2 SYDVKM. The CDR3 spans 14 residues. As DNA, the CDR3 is TGTGCCAGCAGTCCCGGACAGGGCGAACAGCCCCAGCATTTT. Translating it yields CASSPGQGEQPQHF.

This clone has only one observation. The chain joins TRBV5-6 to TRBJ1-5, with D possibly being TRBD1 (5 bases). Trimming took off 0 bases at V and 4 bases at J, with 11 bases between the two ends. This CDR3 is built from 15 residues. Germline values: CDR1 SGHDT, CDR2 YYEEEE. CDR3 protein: CASSLAQGRNQPQHF. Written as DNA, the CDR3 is TGTGCCAGCAGCTTGGCGCAGGGCCGAAATCAGCCCCAGCATTTT.